Described below is a single TCR beta chain sequence and its context. Its matching antigen is unknown. This specimen includes other DNA sequences encoding the same CDR3. These data belong to a study of shared clonotypes between healthy human individuals. Across the whole study: Three plates were used per donor for CD4 naive, three for CD4 memory, two for CD8 naive and one for CD8 memory. Findings and caveats of the study: Sharing across four donors was highest in naive CD4 (around 5%) and lowest in memory CD8 (roughly 0.4%). Investigators collected only blood, and repertoires in tissues likely differ.

Each of the donors was a healthy adult who was HIV-negative and had not had a recent acute infection or vaccination. Sequenced by immunoSEQ multiplex PCR; TCRdb stores in-frame clones only, minus some. Of a few million clones in the sample, about 92% are singletons; the top ten hold about 0.13%. V lost 2 bases, J lost 3 bases, and 7 bases lay in between. The CDR3 is made up of 14 amino acids. CDR1 is ENHRY, CDR2 SYGVKD, per germline. The sequence was collected from a man between 18 and 35 years old in good health. The chain combines TRBV10-3 with TRBJ1-4, with TRBD1 as a possible D gene (5 bases). Input material: naive CD4+ T cells sorted from blood. Regarding subset: CD45RA+ positively selected. The CDR3 DNA is TGTGCCATCAGTGAGGGGGGGTCTAATGAAAAACTGTTTTTT. Its protein is CAISEGGSNEKLFF.